Presented here are 20 T cell receptor beta chains from one specimen sequenced in a study of control samples from healthy donors and cancer patients. TCRdb's copy holds only in-frame clones and misses some; the assay was immunoSEQ multiplex PCR. The sample contains approximately 100,000 clones, roughly 88% of which appear only once. Source material: blood. These receptor sequences come from a man aged 30 to 39 in good health.

The CDR3 protein is CASSFLAGRGDEQFF. The CDR3 region has the DNA TGTGCCAGCAGCTTCTTAGCGGGAAGGGGAGATGAGCAGTTCTTC. V usage is TRBV7-3 and J usage is TRBJ2-1; TRBD2 matches 8 bases. Germline-derived CDR1 and CDR2 are SGHTA and FQGTGA. This CDR3 region has 15 residues. V was clipped by 3 bases and J by 8 bases; unmatched bases: 9.

The chain is built from TRBV27 and TRBJ1-1; D perhaps matches TRBD1 (6 bases). The V end was cut by 4 bases, the J end by 8 bases, with 14 bases between. CDR1 MNHEY and CDR2 SMNVEV come from the germline V gene (reference sequence). The CDR3 extends over 13 amino acids. CDR3 nucleotides: TGTGCCAGCAGTTACCGAACAGGGAGGGAAGCTTTCTTT. This encodes CASSYRTGREAFF.

This clone was counted once. The chain links TRBV19 to TRBJ1-5; D might be TRBD1 (6 bases). In germline, CDR1 is LNHDA, CDR2 SQIVND (reference sequence). CDR3 size: 16 residues. The V and J ends lost 3 bases and 1 base respectively, with 13 bases between them. CDR3 nucleotides: TGTGCCAGTAGTATGTCTGGGGGCCTCAGCAATCAGCCCCAGCATTTT. Translation gives CASSMSGGLSNQPQHF.

The chain carries TRBV19 and TRBJ2-1, with no clear D. Germline CDR1 reads LNHDA; CDR2 reads SQIVND (reference sequence). Trimming cost V 1 base and J 10 bases, with 8 bases left between them. The CDR3 runs to 12 residues. This CDR3 reads CASSIGGREQFF. The CDR3 coding sequence is TGTGCCAGTAGTATAGGCGGACGGGAGCAGTTCTTC.

CDR3 coding DNA: TGTGCCACCAGCGGGGGAGTTTTATACGGGAACACTGAAGCTTTCTTT. This encodes CATSGGVLYGNTEAFF. The chain joins TRBV15 to TRBJ1-1, with D possibly being TRBD1 (5 bases). The CDR3 has 16 amino acids. The V and J ends lost 5 bases and 1 base respectively, with 17 bases between them. The germline gives CDR1 LNHNV, CDR2 YYDKDF (reference sequence). Complete variable domain (other parts from reference TRBV15 and TRBJ1-1): DAMVIQNPRYQVTQFGKPVTLSCSQTLNHNVMYWYQQKSSQAPKLLFHYYDKDFNNEADTPDNFQSRRPNTSFCFLDIRSPGLGDTAMYLCATSGGVLYGNTEAFFGQGTRLTVV.

This clone was detected only once. The rearrangement joins TRBV28 to TRBJ2-7; D gene uncertain. The CDR3 totals 15 residues. Deletions cut 6 bases from V and 3 bases from J, with 18 bases between. Germline lookup yields CDR1 MDHEN and CDR2 SYDVKM. Here the CDR3 reads CASSGDGPFGYEQYF. Written as DNA, the CDR3 is TGTGCCAGCAGCGGCGACGGCCCGTTTGGCTACGAGCAGTACTTC.

This chain links TRBV5-1 with TRBJ1-2; possibly TRBD1 for D (5 bases). Germline CDR1 and CDR2: SGHRS and YFSETQ. Between the trimmed V and J ends, which lost 5 bases and 3 bases, there was a span of 11 bases. This CDR3 is 13 amino acids long. The CDR3 DNA reads TGCGCCAGCAGGGGGACGGGCGACTATGGCTACACCTTC. Protein sequence: CASRGTGDYGYTF.

The rearrangement joins TRBV18 to TRBJ2-1; D uncertain. The CDR3 has 12 amino acids. Germline CDR1 KGHSH, CDR2 LQKENI. V dropped 2 bases and J dropped 9 bases, with 8 bases sitting between them. The CDR3 DNA reads TGTGCCAGCTCACCAGAGTACGGTGAGCAGTTCTTC. Its protein is CASSPEYGEQFF.

The V call is TRBV6-5, the J call TRBJ1-3; tentatively, D is TRBD1 (6 bases). Per germline, CDR1 MNHEY and CDR2 SVGAGI. CDR3 length equals 16 residues. Between the trimmed V and J ends, which lost 2 bases and 2 bases, there was a span of 13 bases. The CDR3: CASSYGFGGAGNTIYF. For the CDR3, the DNA is TGTGCCAGCAGTTACGGGTTTGGGGGCGCTGGAAACACCATATATTTT.

V usage is TRBV4-1 and J usage is TRBJ2-1; 14 bases match TRBD2. This CDR3 spans 20 amino acids. CDR1 is MGHRA, CDR2 YSYEKL, per germline. V lost 2 bases to trimming and J lost 0 bases; unmatched junction nucleotides: 9. The CDR3: CASSQRLAGGLRDSYNEQFF. CDR3 DNA: TGCGCCAGCAGCCAACGACTAGCGGGAGGGCTACGGGACTCCTACAATGAGCAGTTCTTC.

This chain joins TRBV28 and TRBJ2-5; 10 bases are shared with TRBD1. CDR3 length: 15 residues. V was clipped by 5 bases and J by 7 bases; unmatched bases: 10. The germline V gene has CDR1 MDHEN and CDR2 SYDVKM. The CDR3 loop is CASSPGQGLSGTQYF. In DNA, the CDR3 is TGTGCCAGCAGTCCGGGACAGGGGCTTTCTGGGACCCAGTACTTC.

The genes are TRBV28 and TRBJ2-7; D unclear. V dropped 2 bases and J dropped 0 bases, with 11 bases sitting between them. Germline loops: CDR1 MDHEN, CDR2 SYDVKM. The CDR3 extends over 15 amino acids. CDR3 DNA sequence: TGTGCCAGCAGTTTAGTTTTCGCAGCCTCCTACGAGCAGTACTTC. Protein: CASSLVFAASYEQYF.

The chain carries TRBV27 and TRBJ2-7, with 8 bases fitting TRBD1. V was clipped by 3 bases and J by 3 bases; unmatched bases: 4. Germline CDR1 is MNHEY and CDR2 is SMNVEV (reference sequence). CDR3 length: 14 amino acids. Written as DNA, the CDR3 is TGTGCCAGCAGTTTTACAGGGGGTGACTACGAGCAGTACTTC. This codes for CASSFTGGDYEQYF.

V is TRBV4-3 and J is TRBJ2-5; D is ambiguous. Per germline, CDR1 LGHNA and CDR2 YSLEER. The CDR3 has 13 residues. Deletions cut 0 bases from V and 4 bases from J, with 6 bases between. CDR3 in amino acids: CASSQELRETQYF. CDR3 nucleotides: TGCGCCAGCAGCCAAGAGTTGCGAGAGACCCAGTACTTC.

The V and J genes are TRBV15 and TRBJ1-2; D is unresolved. V was clipped by 0 bases and J by 7 bases, with 15 bases between them. Germline CDR1 LNHNV, CDR2 YYDKDF (reference sequence). The CDR3 length is 15 residues. The CDR3 DNA reads as TGTGCCACCAGCAGAGAATATCTAGTCGATGGTGGCTACACCTTC. This codes for CATSREYLVDGGYTF.

The rearrangement joins TRBV29-1 to TRBJ1-1, with 8 nucleotides matching TRBD1. The CDR3 spans 13 residues. Germline V gene lookup returns CDR1 SQVTM and CDR2 ANQGSEA. The V and J ends lost 7 bases and 4 bases, in that order; junction bases with no gene match: 8. The CDR3 loop reads CSGGIGQGTEAFF. CDR3 DNA sequence: TGCAGCGGTGGCATAGGACAGGGCACTGAAGCTTTCTTT.

V is TRBV6-2 or TRBV6-3 and J is TRBJ1-4, with TRBD1 as a possible D gene (6 bases). Germline V gene lookup returns CDR1 MNHEY and CDR2 SVGEGT. Deletions cut 6 bases from V and 4 bases from J, with 15 bases between. The CDR3 has 15 residues. The CDR3 coding sequence is TGTGCCAGCAGCACCTACAGGGAGGATAATGAAAAACTGTTTTTT. Translated: CASSTYREDNEKLFF.

The chain combines TRBV7-8 with TRBJ2-3; D ambiguous. The CDR3 sequence is 12 residues long. Trimming cost V 3 bases and J 6 bases, with 7 bases left between them. Germline assignment: CDR1 SGHVS and CDR2 FQNEAQ. The CDR3 region is CASSLISDTQYF. The CDR3 bases are TGTGCCAGCAGCTTGATTTCCGATACGCAGTATTTT.

The chain uses TRBV6-5 and TRBJ2-3; D is perhaps TRBD1 or TRBD2 (6 bases each). The germline V gene has CDR1 MNHEY and CDR2 SVGAGI. Trimming took 7 bases from V and 3 from J, leaving 14 bases between them. This CDR3 has 14 residues. CDR3 protein: CASNRGPLTDTQYF. Here the CDR3 DNA reads TGTGCCAGCAATCGGGGGCCGCTAACAGATACGCAGTATTTT.

The chain combines TRBV6-5 with TRBJ2-7; D tentatively fits TRBD1 or TRBD2 (5 bases each). Trimming shortened V by 3 bases and J by 3 bases, and 12 bases separated the two germline ends. CDR3 size: 14 residues. In germline, CDR1 is MNHEY, CDR2 SVGAGI. CDR3 bases: TGTGCCAGCAGTTATAATCGGGACGGCTACGAGCAGTACTTC. It is translated as CASSYNRDGYEQYF.